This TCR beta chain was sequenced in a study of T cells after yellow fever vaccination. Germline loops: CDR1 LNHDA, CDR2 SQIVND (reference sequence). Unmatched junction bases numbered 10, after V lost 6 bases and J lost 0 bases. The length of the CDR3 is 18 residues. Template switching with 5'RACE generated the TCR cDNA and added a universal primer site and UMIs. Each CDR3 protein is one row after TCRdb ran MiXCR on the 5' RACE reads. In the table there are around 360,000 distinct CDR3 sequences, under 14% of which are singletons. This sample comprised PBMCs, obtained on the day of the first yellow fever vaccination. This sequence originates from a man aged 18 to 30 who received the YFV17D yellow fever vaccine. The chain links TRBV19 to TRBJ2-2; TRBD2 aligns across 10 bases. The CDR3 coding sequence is TGTGCCAGTAGACCTCTAGGTAGCGGGGGGCCGAACACCGGGGAGCTGTTTTTT. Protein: CASRPLGSGGPNTGELFF.